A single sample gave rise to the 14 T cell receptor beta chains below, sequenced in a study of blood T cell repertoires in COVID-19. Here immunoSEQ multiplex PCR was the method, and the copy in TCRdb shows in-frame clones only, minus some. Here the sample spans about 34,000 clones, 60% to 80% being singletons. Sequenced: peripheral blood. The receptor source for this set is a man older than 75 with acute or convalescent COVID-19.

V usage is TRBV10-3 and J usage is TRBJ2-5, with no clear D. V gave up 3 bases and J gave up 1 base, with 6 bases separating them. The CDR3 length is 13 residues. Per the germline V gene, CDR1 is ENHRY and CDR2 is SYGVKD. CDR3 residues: CAISDSTQETQYF. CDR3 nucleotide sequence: TGTGCCATCAGTGATTCTACCCAAGAGACCCAGTACTTC.

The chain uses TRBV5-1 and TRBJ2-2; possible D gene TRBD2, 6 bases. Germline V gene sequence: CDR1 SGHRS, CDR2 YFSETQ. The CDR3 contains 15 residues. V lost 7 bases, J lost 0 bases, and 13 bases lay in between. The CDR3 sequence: CASSSGRTNTGELFF. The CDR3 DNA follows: TGCGCCAGCTCCAGCGGGCGGACGAACACCGGGGAGCTGTTTTTT.

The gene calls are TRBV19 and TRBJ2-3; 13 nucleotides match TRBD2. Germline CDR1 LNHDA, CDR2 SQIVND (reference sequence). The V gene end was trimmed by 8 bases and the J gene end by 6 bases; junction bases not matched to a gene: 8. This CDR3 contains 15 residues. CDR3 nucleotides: TGTGCCAGTGTGACTAGCGGGGGGTCTGGCGATACGCAGTATTTT. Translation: CASVTSGGSGDTQYF.

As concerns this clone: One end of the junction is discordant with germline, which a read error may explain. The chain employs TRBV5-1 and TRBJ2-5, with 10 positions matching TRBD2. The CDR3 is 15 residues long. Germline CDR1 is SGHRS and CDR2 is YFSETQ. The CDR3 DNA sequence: TGCGCCAGCAGTTTGGAACTAGCGGGACAAGAGACCCAGTACTTC. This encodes CASSLELAGQETQYF.

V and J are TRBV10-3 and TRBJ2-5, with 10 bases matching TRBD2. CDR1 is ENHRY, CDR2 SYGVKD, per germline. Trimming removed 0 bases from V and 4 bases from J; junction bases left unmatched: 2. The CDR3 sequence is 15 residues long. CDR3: CAISESTSGSETQYF. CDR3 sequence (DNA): TGTGCCATCAGTGAGTCGACTAGCGGGTCAGAGACCCAGTACTTC.

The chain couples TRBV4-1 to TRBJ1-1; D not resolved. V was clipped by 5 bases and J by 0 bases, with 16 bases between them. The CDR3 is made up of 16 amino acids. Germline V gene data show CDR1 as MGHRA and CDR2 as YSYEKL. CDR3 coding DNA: TGCGCCAGCAGCGTCCGTGAGGGTACTTTGAACACTGAAGCTTTCTTT. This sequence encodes CASSVREGTLNTEAFF.

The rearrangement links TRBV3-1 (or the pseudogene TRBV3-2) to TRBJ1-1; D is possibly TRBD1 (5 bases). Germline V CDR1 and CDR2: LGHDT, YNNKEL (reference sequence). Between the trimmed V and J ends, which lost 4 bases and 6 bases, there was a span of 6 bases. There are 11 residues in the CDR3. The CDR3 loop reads CASSRGAEAFF. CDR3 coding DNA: TGTGCCAGCAGCCGGGGGGCTGAAGCTTTCTTT.

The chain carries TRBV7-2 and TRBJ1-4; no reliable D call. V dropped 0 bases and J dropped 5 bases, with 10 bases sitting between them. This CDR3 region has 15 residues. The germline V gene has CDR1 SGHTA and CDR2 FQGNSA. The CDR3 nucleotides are TGTGCCAGCAGCTTAGCGGTGCATCGGAATGAAAAACTGTTTTTT. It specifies CASSLAVHRNEKLFF.

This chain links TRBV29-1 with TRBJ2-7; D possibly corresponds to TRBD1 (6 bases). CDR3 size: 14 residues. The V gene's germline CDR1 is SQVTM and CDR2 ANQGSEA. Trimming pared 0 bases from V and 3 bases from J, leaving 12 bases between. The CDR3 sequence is CSVEDQDRDYEQYF. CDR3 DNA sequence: TGCAGCGTTGAAGATCAGGACAGAGACTACGAGCAGTACTTC.

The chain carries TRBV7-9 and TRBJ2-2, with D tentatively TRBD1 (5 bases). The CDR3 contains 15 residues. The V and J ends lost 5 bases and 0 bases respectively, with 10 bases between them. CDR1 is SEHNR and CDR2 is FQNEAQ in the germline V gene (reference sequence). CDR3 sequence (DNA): TGTGCCAGCAGCGGGGCAGCCACGAACACCGGGGAGCTGTTTTTT. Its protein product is CASSGAATNTGELFF.

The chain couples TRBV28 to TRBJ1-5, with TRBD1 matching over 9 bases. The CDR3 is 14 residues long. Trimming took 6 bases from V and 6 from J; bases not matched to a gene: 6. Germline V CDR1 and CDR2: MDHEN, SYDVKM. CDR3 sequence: CASSQTGGGQPQHF. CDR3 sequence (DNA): TGTGCCAGCAGCCAGACAGGGGGTGGTCAGCCCCAGCATTTT.

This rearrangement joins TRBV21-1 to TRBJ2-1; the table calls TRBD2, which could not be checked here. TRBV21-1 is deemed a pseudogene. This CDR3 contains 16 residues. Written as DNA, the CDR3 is TGTGCCAGCAGCAAAGAGACTAGCGGGAGACCTCCTGAGCAGTTCTTC. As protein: CASSKETSGRPPEQFF.

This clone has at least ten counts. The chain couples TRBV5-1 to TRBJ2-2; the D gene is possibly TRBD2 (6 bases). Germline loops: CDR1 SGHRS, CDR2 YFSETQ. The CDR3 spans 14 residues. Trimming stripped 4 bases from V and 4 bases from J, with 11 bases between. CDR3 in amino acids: CASSGDFTTGELFF. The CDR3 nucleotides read TGCGCCAGCAGCGGGGACTTTACCACCGGGGAGCTGTTTTTT.

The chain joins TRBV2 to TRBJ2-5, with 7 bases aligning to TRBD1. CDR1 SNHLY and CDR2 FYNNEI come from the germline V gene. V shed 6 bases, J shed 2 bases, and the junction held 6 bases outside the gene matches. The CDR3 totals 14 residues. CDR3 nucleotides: TGTGCCAGCAGGCCAGGGGGAATACAAGAGACCCAGTACTTC. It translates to CASRPGGIQETQYF. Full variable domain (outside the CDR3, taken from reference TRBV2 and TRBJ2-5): EPEVTQTPSHQVTQMGQEVILRCVPISNHLYFYWYRQILGQKVEFLVSFYNNEISEKSEIFDDQFSVERPDGSNFTLKIRSTKLEDSAMYFCASRPGGIQETQYFGPGTRLLVL.